This T cell receptor (beta chain) was sequenced during a study of blood T cells in healthy people across ages. Study-level findings and limits: Measured against age, TCR beta diversity per million T cells decreased in a roughly linear manner. More naive CD4+ cells and higher diversity were found in long-lived than in aged donors.

For every donor, a draw yielded 8.5 to 10 milliliters of peripheral blood. RNA extraction gave at least 5 micrograms of total RNA per sample. Germline CDR1 reads DFQATT; CDR2 reads SNEGSKA (reference sequence). CDR3 length equals 14 residues. V was clipped by 5 bases and J by 3 bases, with 17 bases between them. For this clonotype: Antigen: not known.

Together with a sample-barcoded 5' primer, a J-beta primer mix was included in a second PCR lasting about 6 to 11 cycles. From the 5' RACE reads, TCRdb called clonotypes with MiXCR, one entry per CDR3 protein. The top ten clones hold under 8.5% of a sample with roughly 1,300,000 distinct CDR3 sequences, roughly 59% of them seen once. The chain joins TRBV20-1 to TRBJ2-7; a possible D gene is TRBD1 (6 bases). Material: blood. This clonotype was obtained from a man between 18 and 29 years old in good health. CDR3 DNA sequence: TGCAGTGCTCGCGAACAGGGTTTAAACTACGAGCAGTACTTC. Translating gives CSAREQGLNYEQYF.